This T cell receptor (beta chain) was sequenced for a study of OX40 agonist ivuxolimab in advanced cancers. Generated by immunoSEQ multiplex PCR, the TCRdb table keeps only in-frame clones and is missing some. The sample records approximately 16,000 clones, 75% to 90% being singletons. Sequencing used CD4+ or CD8+ T cells sorted from blood, obtained in a trial of the OX40 agonist ivuxolimab. The TCR was taken from an adult with an advanced solid tumor such as melanoma, head and neck, liver or kidney cancer.

CDR3 loop: CASSPGEGRPQHF. In DNA, the CDR3 is TGTGCCAGCAGCCCTGGGGAGGGCCGGCCCCAGCATTTT. The chain recombines TRBV7-3 with TRBJ1-5, with unresolved D. The CDR3 runs to 13 residues. The V gene lost 5 bases and the J gene lost 9 bases, with 14 bases spanning the gap. Germline lookup yields CDR1 SGHTA and CDR2 FQGTGA.